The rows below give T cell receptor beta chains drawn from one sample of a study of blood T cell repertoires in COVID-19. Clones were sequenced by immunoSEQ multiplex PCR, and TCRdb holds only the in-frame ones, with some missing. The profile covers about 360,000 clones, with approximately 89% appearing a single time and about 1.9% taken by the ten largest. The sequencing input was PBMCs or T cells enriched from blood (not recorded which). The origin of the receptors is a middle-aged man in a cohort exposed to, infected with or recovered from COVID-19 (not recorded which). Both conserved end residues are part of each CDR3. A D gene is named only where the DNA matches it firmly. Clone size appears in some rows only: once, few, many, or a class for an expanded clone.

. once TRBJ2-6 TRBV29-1 CSVEEGSSGANVLTF TGCAGCGTTGAAGAGGGGAGCTCTGGGGCCAACGTCCTGACTTTC
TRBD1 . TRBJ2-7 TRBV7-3 CASSQTTGGEQYF TGTGCCAGCAGCCAGACGACAGGGGGCGAGCAGTACTTC
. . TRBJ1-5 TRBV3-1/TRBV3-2 CASSLTTDGNQPQHF TGTGCCAGCAGCCTAACTACCGACGGGAATCAGCCCCAGCATTTT
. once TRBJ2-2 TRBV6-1 CASSGRPTTGWLAGELFF TGTGCCAGCAGTGGCAGACCCACGACAGGTTGGTTAGCCGGGGAGCTGTTTTTT
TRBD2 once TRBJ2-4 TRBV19 CASSYLAGPGYIQYF TGTGCCAGTAGCTATTTAGCGGGGCCGGGGTACATTCAGTACTTC
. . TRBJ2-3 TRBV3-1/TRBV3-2 CASSARGGAVLDTQYF TGTGCCAGCAGCGCTAGAGGGGGGGCAGTTTTAGATACGCAGTATTTT
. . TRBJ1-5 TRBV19 CASSRQWGQPQHF TGTGCCAGTAGTCGACAGTGGGGTCAGCCCCAGCATTTT
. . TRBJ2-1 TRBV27 CASSLARSVGGNEQFF TGTGCCAGCAGTTTAGCCCGTTCCGTGGGGGGCAATGAGCAGTTCTTC
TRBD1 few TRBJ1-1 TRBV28 CASSKTGEGEDTEAFF TGTGCCAGCAGTAAGACAGGGGAGGGAGAGGACACTGAAGCTTTCTTT
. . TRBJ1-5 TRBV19 CASSIPLQGSRQPQHF TGTGCCAGTAGTATACCCTTACAGGGTTCAAGACAGCCCCAGCATTTT
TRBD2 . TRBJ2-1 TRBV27 CASSPGSSGYLYNEQFF TGTGCCAGCAGTCCAGGGTCTAGCGGGTATCTTTACAATGAGCAGTTCTTC
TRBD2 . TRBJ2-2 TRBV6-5 CASSYYSGSGGGELFF TGTGCCAGCAGTTACTATAGCGGGAGTGGTGGCGGGGAGCTGTTTTTT
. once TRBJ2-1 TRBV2 CASKASYNEQFF TGTGCCAGCAAAGCCTCCTACAATGAGCAGTTCTTC
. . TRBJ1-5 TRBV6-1 CASSDSGYQPQHF TGTGCCAGCAGTGATTCGGGATACCAGCCCCAGCATTTT
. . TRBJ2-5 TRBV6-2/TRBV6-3 CASSYGSWETQYF TGTGCCAGCAGTTACGGTAGCTGGGAGACCCAGTACTTC
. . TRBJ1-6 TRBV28 CASSPLLGQGSPLHF TGTGCCAGCAGTCCCCTACTTGGCCAGGGGTCACCCCTCCACTTT
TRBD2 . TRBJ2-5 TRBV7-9 CASSDSWGRQGGETQYF TGTGCCAGCAGCGATTCATGGGGACGGCAGGGAGGGGAGACCCAGTACTTC
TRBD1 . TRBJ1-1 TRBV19 CASSTLQGSGEAFF TGTGCCAGTAGTACATTACAGGGGTCGGGTGAAGCTTTCTTT